Each of the 3 T cell receptor beta chains below was sequenced from the same sample in a study of cytomegalovirus exposure and HLA in healthy donors. PCR primers comprised 60 Vbeta and 13 Jbeta primers. The data were produced by immunoSEQ multiplex PCR, yet TCRdb's version contains in-frame clones alone and is incomplete. The table includes about 110,000 clones, roughly 12% detected once. The sequenced material came from PBMCs. The receptor source for this set is a man between 40 and 49 years old in good health and CMV-seropositive.

The chain has TRBV6-5 and TRBJ1-1; 7 nucleotides align to TRBD1. This CDR3 comprises 13 residues. Trimming took 2 bases from V and 4 from J; bases not matched to a gene: 1. Germline V gene data show CDR1 as MNHEY and CDR2 as SVGAGI. The DNA for the CDR3 is TGTGCCAGCAGTTACCGGACAGGCACTGAAGCTTTCTTT. This gives the protein CASSYRTGTEAFF.

The chain couples TRBV4-1 to TRBJ1-2; D gene unclear. CDR3 size: 13 residues. Germline loops: CDR1 MGHRA, CDR2 YSYEKL. The V and J ends lost 1 base and 6 bases respectively, with 9 bases between them. CDR3 DNA: TGCGCCAGCAGCCAAGTCGAGCAGGATGGCTACACCTTC. It encodes CASSQVEQDGYTF.

In its sample, this clone was seen a few times. V and J are TRBV15 and TRBJ2-7, with 8 positions matching TRBD1. This CDR3 region has 15 residues. V gave up 5 bases and J gave up 3 bases; unmatched junction bases: 9. Germline lookup yields CDR1 LNHNV and CDR2 YYDKDF (reference sequence). DNA for the CDR3: TGTGCCACCAGCTCCGACAGGGGACCTAGCTACGAGCAGTACTTC. Amino acid sequence: CATSSDRGPSYEQYF.